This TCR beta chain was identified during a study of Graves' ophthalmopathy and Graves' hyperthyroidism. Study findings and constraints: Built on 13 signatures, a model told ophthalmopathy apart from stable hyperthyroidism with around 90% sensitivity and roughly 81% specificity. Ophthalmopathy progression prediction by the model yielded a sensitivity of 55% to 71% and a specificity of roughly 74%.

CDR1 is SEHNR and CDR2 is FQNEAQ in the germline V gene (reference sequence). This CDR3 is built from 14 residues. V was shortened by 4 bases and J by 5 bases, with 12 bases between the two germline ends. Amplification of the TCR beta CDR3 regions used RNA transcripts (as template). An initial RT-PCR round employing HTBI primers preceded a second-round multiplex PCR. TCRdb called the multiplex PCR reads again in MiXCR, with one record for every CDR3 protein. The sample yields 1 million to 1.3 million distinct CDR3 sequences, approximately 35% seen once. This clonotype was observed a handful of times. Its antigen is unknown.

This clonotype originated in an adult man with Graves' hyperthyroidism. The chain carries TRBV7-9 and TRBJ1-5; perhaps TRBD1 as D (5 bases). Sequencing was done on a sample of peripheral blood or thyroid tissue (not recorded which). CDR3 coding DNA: TGTGCCAGCAGCTCGAAGTTAGGGGATCAGCCCCAGCATTTT. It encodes CASSSKLGDQPQHF.